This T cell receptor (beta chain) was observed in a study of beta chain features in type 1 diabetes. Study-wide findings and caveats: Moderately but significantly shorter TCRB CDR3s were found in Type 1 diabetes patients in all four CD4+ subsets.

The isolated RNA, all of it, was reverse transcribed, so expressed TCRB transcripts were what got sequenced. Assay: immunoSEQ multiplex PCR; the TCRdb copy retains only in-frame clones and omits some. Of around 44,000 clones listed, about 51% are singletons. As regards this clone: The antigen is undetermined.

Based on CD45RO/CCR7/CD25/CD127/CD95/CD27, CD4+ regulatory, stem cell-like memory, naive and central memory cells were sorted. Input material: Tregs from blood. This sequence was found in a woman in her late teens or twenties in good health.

As DNA, the CDR3 is TGTGCCAGCAGTGAAGAGGATGGCAGGCACTATGGCTACACCTTC. Protein: CASSEEDGRHYGYTF. The chain has TRBV2 and TRBJ1-2; D remains ambiguous. V was clipped by 1 base and J by 3 bases, with 12 bases between them. From germline, CDR1 is SNHLY and CDR2 FYNNEI. There are 15 residues in the CDR3.